The clone carrying this T cell receptor beta chain was detected only once. In germline, CDR1 is SEHNR, CDR2 FQNEAQ (reference sequence). This CDR3 spans 15 amino acids. The ends lost 5 bases at V and 8 bases at J; junction bases unmatched: 7. This sample is drawn from a study of T cell changes during pregnancy in multiple sclerosis. Generated by immunoSEQ multiplex PCR, the TCRdb table keeps only in-frame clones and is missing some. The table shows 39,000 or so clones, with about 94% occurring only once. The chain is built from TRBV7-9 and TRBJ2-1; 12 bases map to TRBD1. This receptor was obtained from a female donor with multiple sclerosis, enrolled in a pregnancy study. This specimen consisted of CD8+ T cells from peripheral blood mononuclear cells, obtained in the third trimester of pregnancy. The CDR3 spells CASSRPGTGGYEQFF. The CDR3 DNA is TGTGCCAGCAGCCGGCCCGGGACAGGGGGCTATGAGCAGTTCTTC.